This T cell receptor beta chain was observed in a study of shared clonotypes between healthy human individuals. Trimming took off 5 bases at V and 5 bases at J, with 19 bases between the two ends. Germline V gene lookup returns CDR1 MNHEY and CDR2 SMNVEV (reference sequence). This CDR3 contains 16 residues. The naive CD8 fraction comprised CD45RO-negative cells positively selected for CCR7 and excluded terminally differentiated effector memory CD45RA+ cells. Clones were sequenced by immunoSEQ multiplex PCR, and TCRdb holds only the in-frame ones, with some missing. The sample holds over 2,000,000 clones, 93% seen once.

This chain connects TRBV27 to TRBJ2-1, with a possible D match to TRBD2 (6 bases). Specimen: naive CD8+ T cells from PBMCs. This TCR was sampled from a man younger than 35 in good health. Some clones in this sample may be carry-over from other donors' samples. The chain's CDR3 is CASSSRDFDPNNEQFF. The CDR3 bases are TGTGCCAGCAGTAGCCGGGACTTCGACCCCAACAATGAGCAGTTCTTC.